These 3 T cell receptor beta chains were all obtained from the same sample, sequenced in a study of control samples from healthy donors and cancer patients. Repertoires were generated with immunoSEQ multiplex PCR, while TCRdb's copy carries only in-frame clones and drops some. The sample includes some 120,000 clones, approximately 89% of them seen just once. Input material: blood. All receptors derive from a man between 60 and 70 years old in good health.

V gene TRBV28 combines with J gene TRBJ1-1; perhaps TRBD1 as D (6 bases). The CDR3 is 13 residues long. Germline V gene lookup returns CDR1 MDHEN and CDR2 SYDVKM. V gave up 7 bases and J gave up 5 bases, with 14 bases separating them. The CDR3 nucleotides are TGTGCCAGCATCCAACAGGGTAGTACTGAAGCTTTCTTT. Translating gives CASIQQGSTEAFF.

The genes are TRBV7-2 and TRBJ2-7; D possibly corresponds to TRBD2 (5 bases). This CDR3 is 12 amino acids long. The germline V gene has CDR1 SGHTA and CDR2 FQGNSA. V was pared by 1 base and J by 9 bases, with 10 bases between. This CDR3 reads CASSLELGVQYF. CDR3 sequence (DNA): TGTGCCAGCAGCTTAGAGCTGGGAGTGCAGTACTTC.

The chain carries TRBV11-1 and TRBJ2-7, with D perhaps TRBD2 (5 bases). Per germline, CDR1 SGHAT and CDR2 FQDESV (reference sequence). The CDR3 runs 13 residues. V lost 6 bases and J 2 bases, leaving 11 bases between the germline ends. The CDR3 sequence: CASSYGDTYEQYF. DNA of the CDR3: TGTGCCAGCAGTTACGGGGATACCTACGAGCAGTACTTC.